This TCR beta chain was retrieved from a study of shared clonotypes between healthy human individuals (dated by TCRdb to about 2020). Study-level background: A couple of women and three men aged 18 to 49 years were included in the cohort. To estimate repertoire size and how much clonotype sharing occurs between individuals, the study deeply sequenced the blood TCR repertoires of a handful of healthy adults. To increase sequencing depth and limit assay-specific biases, different laboratories used diverse techniques to prepare libraries and sequence TCR repertoires. Per donor, leukapheresis produced somewhere between about 0.8 and 9 billion PBMCs. What the research found in general, with its limitations: The genetic and exposure-history diversity represented was limited by the small number of donors. Sampling was restricted to blood, and TCR repertoires in tissues likely differ from the TCR repertoires found in blood. Pairwise subsampling led to the expectation that sequencing depth would affect the degree of clonotype sharing among donors.

The donors were healthy, HIV-negative adults who had no recently reported acute infections or vaccinations. Only Caucasian adults living in Nashville, Tennessee, USA were represented among the donors. In the unsorted samples, approximately 85 million PBMCs were counted, and genomic DNA was extracted using the QIAamp DNA Blood Mini kit. After blood collection by leukapheresis, PBMCs were isolated using Ficoll-Histopaque density gradient centrifugation and then cryopreserved in the vapor phase of liquid nitrogen. The germline ends are 16 bases apart after V is trimmed by 10 bases and J by 0 bases. The CDR3, from cysteine to phenylalanine, totals 15 residues. The sequence is cut down to CDR3 DNA, 45 bases in frame from base 1. CDR1 and CDR2 are drawn from the germline V gene: SNHLY, FYNNEI. Notes on this clone: What this receptor recognizes is not known. No much larger clonotype is one base removed from it; base qualities were not supplied.

Using the deep immunoSEQ assay, TCR CDR3 regions were amplified from genomic DNA by multiplex PCR. Genomic DNA extracted from each cell subset was distributed evenly over all wells of several immunoSEQ 96-well plates, and each plate served as one replicate. For unsorted PBMC, about 270 ng of genomic DNA, equivalent to about 30,000 T cell genomes, went into each replicate PCR. Genomic DNA from unsorted PBMC was sequenced over ten immunoSEQ deep assay plates. Purified libraries were quantified with a Qubit 3.0 fluorometer, sized on a Bioanalyzer 2100, and re-quantified with the KAPA Library Quantification kit. Every immunoSEQ 96-well plate was sequenced on a dedicated single-read 150-cycle Illumina NextSeq 550 flow cell. Concerning the study's data processing: Because the immunoSEQ output included only junctional sequences and no quality scores, the filtering could not be the same as the filtering used for full-length reads. To assign V/J genes and CDR3, sequences were annotated using PyIR, a Python wrapper for IgBLAST v1.9, with IMGT germline references. Any read was removed if the V/J assignment was weak (E-value above 1e-6), the CDR3 was missing, or the read contained stop codons, out-of-frame junctions, or ambiguous translated residues. A V3J clonotype was defined by an identical inferred V gene, J gene, and CDR3 amino acid sequence. Percentage overlap between repertoires was computed as shared unique clonotypes divided by the size of the smaller repertoire. Three approaches were used to assess repertoire richness: RTK rarefaction, the Chao1 estimator, and Recon v2.1 estimates of unobserved clonotypes. The table was pulled from immuneACCESS by TCRdb, which kept in-frame rearrangements only. Such tables lose some clones; where checked, under half of the loss comes from unresolved V genes, and the rest has no known cause. V and J calls and clone size are copied from that table; D and trimming were computed from the DNA. The sample records 450,000 to 600,000 clones, around 79% of which are singletons. The top ten clones comprise 9.5% to 15% of the sample.

Source material: PBMCs. Rearrangement joined TRBV2 to TRBJ1-3; no confident D gene assignment can be made. The sequence derives from a woman aged 40 to 50 in good health. Some clones in this sample may be carry-over from other donors' samples. Read as DNA, the sequence is TGTGCCACCTGGGGTGCGGAACCCTCTGGAAACACCATATATTTT. This gives the protein CATWGAEPSGNTIYF. With the portions outside the CDR3 filled from the reference TRBV2 and TRBJ1-3 genes, the complete variable region becomes EPEVTQTPSHQVTQMGQEVILRCVPISNHLYFYWYRQILGQKVEFLVSFYNNEISEKSEIFDDQFSVERPDGSNFTLKIRSTKLEDSAMYFCATWGAEPSGNTIYFGEGSWLTVV.